This TCR beta chain was observed in a study of blood T cell repertoires in COVID-19. In the original analysis: Reference gene primer amplification in the assay estimated nucleated cell counts. This table comes from immunoSEQ multiplex PCR, and its TCRdb copy is limited to in-frame clones, with some not included. The D gene and trimming were derived from the DNA, and the V and J assignments and clone size from that table. The sample lists about 190,000 clones, about 89% occurring once. The V gene lost 4 bases and the J gene lost 4 bases, with 14 bases spanning the gap. Germline V gene sequence: CDR1 SGDLS, CDR2 YYNGEE. The CDR3 has 14 amino acids.

This chain connects TRBV9 to TRBJ1-2, with D possibly matching TRBD1 (5 bases). Specimen: peripheral blood. This TCR derives from a man in his forties with acute or convalescent COVID-19. This chain's CDR3 is CASSPSGGGYGYTF. The CDR3 coding sequence is TGTGCCAGCAGCCCCAGTGGGGGAGGCTATGGCTACACCTTC.